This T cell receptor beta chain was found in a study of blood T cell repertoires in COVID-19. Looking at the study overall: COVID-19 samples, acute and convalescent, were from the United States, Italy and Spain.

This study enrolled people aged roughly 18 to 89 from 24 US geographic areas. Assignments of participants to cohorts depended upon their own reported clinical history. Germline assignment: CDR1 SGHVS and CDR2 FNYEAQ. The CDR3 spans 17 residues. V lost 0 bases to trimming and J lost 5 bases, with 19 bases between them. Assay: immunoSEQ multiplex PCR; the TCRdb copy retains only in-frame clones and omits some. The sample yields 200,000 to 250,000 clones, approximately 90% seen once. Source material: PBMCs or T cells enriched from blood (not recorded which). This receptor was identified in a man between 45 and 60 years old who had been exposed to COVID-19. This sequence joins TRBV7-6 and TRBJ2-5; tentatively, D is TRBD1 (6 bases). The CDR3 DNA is TGTGCCAGCAGCTTAGCGTTTCAGGTCAGGGGTGAGGAGACCCAGTACTTC. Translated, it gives CASSLAFQVRGEETQYF.